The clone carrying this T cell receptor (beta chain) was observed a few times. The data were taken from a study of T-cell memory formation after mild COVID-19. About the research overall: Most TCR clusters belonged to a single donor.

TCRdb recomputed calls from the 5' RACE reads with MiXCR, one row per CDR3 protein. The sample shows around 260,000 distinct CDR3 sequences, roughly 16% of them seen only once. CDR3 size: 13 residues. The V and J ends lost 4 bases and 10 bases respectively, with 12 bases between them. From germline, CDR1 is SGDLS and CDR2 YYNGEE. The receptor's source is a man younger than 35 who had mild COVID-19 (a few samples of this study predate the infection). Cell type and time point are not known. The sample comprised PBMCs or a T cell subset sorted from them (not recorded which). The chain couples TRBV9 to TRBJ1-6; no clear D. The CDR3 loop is CASSYGIRSPLHF. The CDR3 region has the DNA TGTGCCAGCAGCTACGGTATCAGGTCACCCCTCCACTTT.